The T cell receptor beta chain under discussion was sequenced for a study of regulatory T cells in long-lasting Graves disease. Study summary: Antithyroid drug exposure in newly diagnosed Graves' patients had lasted under 3 months.

Construction of TCR beta libraries relied on iRepertoire HTBI primers and on Arm-PCR targeting CDR3 regions. From the multiplex PCR reads, TCRdb called clonotypes with MiXCR, one entry per CDR3 protein. The sample has about 500,000 distinct CDR3 sequences, 15% to 20% seen once. This clonotype was seen at least ten times. The time point is: newly diagnosed GD, antithyroid drugs for less than 3 months. Construction of the TCR library relied on RNA isolated from PBMCs. Germline loops: CDR1 SNHLY, CDR2 FYNNEI. The germline V and J ends were trimmed by 8 bases and 0 bases, with 15 bases remaining between them. The CDR3 has 15 amino acids. These data also formed part of another study, on T cells in Graves' hyperthyroidism and ophthalmopathy.

The material was peripheral blood mononuclear cells (PBMCs), obtained at new diagnosis, from a patient treated with antithyroid drugs. This TCR derives from a man aged 40-49 years with Graves disease. The V and J genes are TRBV2 and TRBJ2-3; the D call may be TRBD1 or TRBD2 (8 bases each). For the CDR3, the DNA is TGTGCCAGCCGGGGGGGACAGGCGAGCACAGATACGCAGTATTTT. As protein: CASRGGQASTDTQYF. The entire variable domain, with the rest obtained from reference TRBV2 and TRBJ2-3, is as follows: EPEVTQTPSHQVTQMGQEVILRCVPISNHLYFYWYRQILGQKVEFLVSFYNNEISEKSEIFDDQFSVERPDGSNFTLKIRSTKLEDSAMYFCASRGGQASTDTQYFGPGTRLTVL.